These 30 T cell receptor beta chains came from one sample sequenced in a study of tumor-infiltrating lymphocytes in glioblastoma multiforme. Multiple V-beta primers and a C-beta primer amplified TCRB from RNA. TCRdb called the multiplex PCR reads again in MiXCR, with one record for every CDR3 protein. The table includes about 10,000 distinct CDR3 sequences, 70% to 80% detected once. The sample was brain tumor tissue. These TCRs come from a male donor with glioblastoma.

Notes on this clonotype: At one boundary the junction diverges from the germline segment, which might be a read error. V gene TRBV11-3 combines with J gene TRBJ2-7, with 7 bases aligning to TRBD2. The CDR3 runs 12 residues. Germline-derived CDR1 and CDR2 are SGHNT and YENEEA. The DNA of the CDR3 is TGTGCCAGCAGCCCCGGACTAGACGAGAAGTACTTC. Its translation: CASSPGLDEKYF.

V gene TRBV6-5 combines with J gene TRBJ1-2; D is possibly TRBD1 (5 bases). The V end was cut by 0 bases, the J end by 4 bases, with 12 bases between. CDR1 and CDR2 from the germline V gene are MNHEY and SVGAGI. The CDR3 is 15 amino acids. The CDR3 coding sequence is TGTGCCAGCAGTTACTCGGTAGGGGATCCCTATGGCTACACCTTC. Protein sequence: CASSYSVGDPYGYTF.

Of note for this clonotype: One junction end does not reproduce the germline sequence, and a read error may be involved. This chain connects TRBV11-3 to TRBJ2-3; tentative D call: TRBD1 (5 bases). There are 14 residues in the CDR3. Germline V lookup: CDR1 SGHNT, CDR2 YENEEA. CDR3 in DNA: TGTGCCGGCAGCTTACTTCAGGGCGCAGATACGCAGTATTTT. Translating it yields CAGSLLQGADTQYF.

The rearrangement joins TRBV4-3 to TRBJ2-2; the match to TRBD2 covers 15 bases. The CDR3 extends over 18 amino acids. The germline gives CDR1 LGHNA, CDR2 YSLEER. J was trimmed by 3 bases and V by 4 bases; bases with no gene match: 6. The chain's CDR3 is CASSLRTSGGGDTGELFF. CDR3 in DNA: TGCGCCAGCAGCCTCCGGACTAGCGGGGGGGGGGACACCGGGGAGCTGTTTTTT.

In DNA form, the CDR3 reads TGTGCCAGCAGTCCCTATAGCGGGAGGGCCACCGGGGAGCTGTTTTTT. Its protein product is CASSPYSGRATGELFF. The rearrangement uses TRBV12-3 or TRBV12-4 and TRBJ2-2; 11 nucleotides match TRBD2. The CDR3 totals 16 residues. With V trimmed by 5 bases and J by 4 bases, 6 bases remained unmatched.

This clonotype was found a few times. The chain links TRBV20-1 to TRBJ2-7; 7 bases line up with TRBD2. The V segment lost 0 bases and the J segment 3 bases; nucleotides outside the gene matches: 2. CDR1 DFQATT and CDR2 SNEGSKA come from the germline V gene (reference sequence). The CDR3 has 13 amino acids. The CDR3 protein is CSARDRGDYEQYF. The CDR3 DNA reads TGCAGTGCTAGAGATCGGGGGGACTACGAGCAGTACTTC.

There are a few counts of this clonotype. This chain joins TRBV11-3 and TRBJ2-1, with TRBD2 matching over 11 bases. The CDR3 length is 15 residues. Germline V gene data show CDR1 as SGHNT and CDR2 as YENEEA. Trimming removed 4 bases from V and 4 bases from J; junction bases left unmatched: 3. The CDR3 is CASSSASGGYNEQFF. The CDR3 nucleotides are TGTGCCAGCAGCTCCGCTAGCGGGGGGTACAATGAGCAGTTCTTC.

The chain uses TRBV11-2 and TRBJ1-5, with no clear D. The CDR3 extends over 13 amino acids. Deletions cut 5 bases from V and 6 bases from J, with 11 bases between. Looked up from germline, CDR1 is SGHAT and CDR2 is FQNNGV. The CDR3 region is CASSPDGFQPQHF. The CDR3 region has the DNA TGTGCCAGCAGCCCGGACGGTTTTCAGCCCCAGCATTTT. Together with reference TRBV11-2 and TRBJ1-5, the CDR3 gives the full variable domain: EAGVAQSPRYKIIEKRQSVAFWCNPISGHATLYWYQQILGQGPKLLIQFQNNGVVDDSQLPKDRFSAERLKGVDSTLKIQPAKLEDSAVYLCASSPDGFQPQHFGDGTRLSIL.

As for this clonotype: The junction departs from germline at one end; a sequencing error may be responsible. The genes are TRBV5-4 and TRBJ2-7; D not resolved. Per the germline V gene, CDR1 is SGHNT and CDR2 is YYREEE (reference sequence). The length of the CDR3 is 14 residues. This CDR3 reads CASSLRSVGDEQCF. The CDR3 nucleotides are TGTGCCAGCAGCTTAAGGAGCGTGGGTGACGAGCAGTGCTTC.

The V call is TRBV11-3, the J call TRBJ2-1; D remains unclear. CDR3 length: 12 residues. The V end was cut by 1 base, the J end by 10 bases, with 8 bases between. The germline V gene encodes CDR1 SGHNT and CDR2 YENEEA. The CDR3 region is CASSLVEDEQFF. The CDR3 bases are TGTGCCAGCAGCTTAGTTGAGGACGAGCAGTTCTTC. Full variable domain (rest looked up from reference TRBV11-3 and TRBJ2-1): EAGVVQSPRYKIIEKKQPVAFWCNPISGHNTLYWYLQNLGQGPELLIRYENEEAVDDSQLPKDRFSAERLKGVDSTLKIQPAELGDSAVYLCASSLVEDEQFFGPGTRLTVL.

The rearrangement joins TRBV11-3 to TRBJ1-5, with 7 positions matching TRBD1. The germline gives CDR1 SGHNT, CDR2 YENEEA. CDR3 length: 15 amino acids. V gave up 3 bases and J gave up 4 bases; unmatched junction bases: 6. The CDR3 DNA reads TGTGCCAGCAGCTTTACAGGGGATAGGAATCAGCCCCAGCATTTT. Protein sequence: CASSFTGDRNQPQHF. Filled out from reference TRBV11-3 and TRBJ1-5, the complete variable domain reads EAGVVQSPRYKIIEKKQPVAFWCNPISGHNTLYWYLQNLGQGPELLIRYENEEAVDDSQLPKDRFSAERLKGVDSTLKIQPAELGDSAVYLCASSFTGDRNQPQHFGDGTRLSIL.

The J gene is TRBJ2-7, the V gene TRBV6-2 or TRBV6-3; 8 nucleotides line up with TRBD1. This CDR3 has 15 amino acids. V lost 1 base, J lost 6 bases, and 8 bases stayed unmatched. Germline CDR1 reads MNHEY; CDR2 reads SVGEGT. CDR3 nucleotides: TGTGCCAGCAGTTACTTAAGGACAGGGCTCTCCGAGCAGTACTTC. This sequence encodes CASSYLRTGLSEQYF.

V and J are TRBV11-3 and TRBJ2-3; 9 bases fit TRBD1. The V gene's germline CDR1 is SGHNT and CDR2 YENEEA. V lost 8 bases to trimming and J lost 3 bases; unmatched junction nucleotides: 9. The CDR3 extends over 15 amino acids. The CDR3 loop reads CASGSGQGDTDTQYF. For the CDR3, the DNA is TGTGCCAGCGGGTCGGGACAGGGAGATACAGATACGCAGTATTTT. Full variable domain (rest looked up from reference TRBV11-3 and TRBJ2-3): EAGVVQSPRYKIIEKKQPVAFWCNPISGHNTLYWYLQNLGQGPELLIRYENEEAVDDSQLPKDRFSAERLKGVDSTLKIQPAELGDSAVYLCASGSGQGDTDTQYFGPGTRLTVL.

V gene TRBV20-1 combines with J gene TRBJ2-3; 15 positions agree with TRBD2. V lost 3 bases to trimming and J lost 0 bases; unmatched junction nucleotides: 13. CDR1 and CDR2 (germline): DFQATT, SNEGSKA (reference sequence). The CDR3 is made up of 20 amino acids. This CDR3 reads CSASRTGLAGGSSSTDTQYF. CDR3 bases: TGCAGTGCTAGTCGCACAGGACTAGCGGGAGGGTCGAGTAGCACAGATACGCAGTATTTT.

This clonotype was recorded a few times. J is TRBJ2-3 and V is TRBV11-1; D remains unclear. Germline loops: CDR1 SGHAT, CDR2 FQDESV (reference sequence). V lost 5 bases, J lost 0 bases, and 3 bases lay in between. This CDR3 region has 12 residues. The CDR3 reads CASSPSTDTQYF. The CDR3 nucleotides read TGTGCCAGCAGCCCCAGCACAGATACGCAGTATTTT. Full variable domain (missing parts from reference TRBV11-1 and TRBJ2-3): EAEVAQSPRYKITEKSQAVAFWCDPISGHATLYWYRQILGQGPELLVQFQDESVVDDSQLPKDRFSAERLKGVDSTLKIQPAELGDSAMYLCASSPSTDTQYFGPGTRLTVL.

In the case of this clonotype: The conserved closing phenylalanine or tryptophan is absent in this CDR3, likely reflecting a read error. V gene TRBV11-1 combines with J gene TRBJ1-2; maybe TRBD1 (6 bases). Germline CDR1 SGHAT, CDR2 FQDESV (reference sequence). The CDR3 is 16 amino acids. CDR3 sequence reads: CARRDLRQANDYGYTL. CDR3 bases: TGTGCCCGCAGGGATCTCAGACAGGCGAATGACTATGGCTACACCCTA.

A note on this clonotype: The CDR3 end shows no conserved phenylalanine or tryptophan, and so a read error is likely. This chain uses TRBV4-1 with TRBJ2-1; D is uncertain. The CDR3 loop spans 15 amino acids. The germline CDR1 and CDR2 sequences are MGHRA and YSYEKL. The DNA of the CDR3 is TGCGCCAGCAGCCAAGAAGAACAGCCCTTTAATGGGCAGTTCCTC. It yields the protein CASSQEEQPFNGQFL.

The count of this clonotype is one. This chain links TRBV29-1 with TRBJ2-5, with D perhaps matching TRBD1 (5 bases). Germline V gene data show CDR1 as SQVTM and CDR2 as ANQGSEA. The CDR3 length is 14 residues. Trimming cost V 6 bases and J 4 bases, with 18 bases left between them. The CDR3 region has the DNA TGCAGCGTAACAACACAGGCTCCACGAGAGACCCAGTACTTC. It yields the protein CSVTTQAPRETQYF.

The chain combines TRBV11-2 with TRBJ2-5, with D possibly TRBD2 on 6 matching bases. Per germline, CDR1 SGHAT and CDR2 FQNNGV. The CDR3 consists of 15 residues. V dropped 1 base and J dropped 4 bases, with 13 bases sitting between them. CDR3 sequence (DNA): TGTGCCAGCAGCTTAGGGGACTCGGGCATAGAGACCCAGTACTTC. Its protein product is CASSLGDSGIETQYF.

CDR3 residues: CASSDSPEDEQFF. The CDR3, as DNA: TGTGCCAGCAGTGATTCACCCGAGGATGAGCAGTTCTTC. The chain carries TRBV6-1 and TRBJ2-1, with unresolved D. The CDR3 has 13 residues. V lost 3 bases to trimming and J lost 8 bases, with 11 bases between them. The germline CDR1 and CDR2 sequences are MNHNS and SASEGT.

On this clonotype: A read error may explain this, as a much larger clone is one base away. The chain recombines TRBV11-2 with TRBJ2-2, with D hard to call. Germline values: CDR1 SGHAT, CDR2 FQNNGV. The CDR3 is 14 amino acids. CDR3 DNA sequence: TGTACCAGCAGCTTAGATCTCGTCACCGGGGAGCTGTTTTTT. It encodes CTSSLDLVTGELFF.

This sequence joins TRBV4-1 and TRBJ2-1; the D gene is possibly TRBD2 (6 bases). Germline assignment: CDR1 MGHRA and CDR2 YSYEKL. V shed 8 bases and J shed 10 bases, with 21 bases lying between them. The CDR3 contains 14 residues. This CDR3 is CASGEEIVGAEQFF. The CDR3 region has the DNA TGCGCCAGCGGGGAGGAGATAGTTGGGGCCGAGCAGTTCTTC.

This clonotype was counted between two and nine times. The chain couples TRBV4-2 to TRBJ1-1, with D uncertain. The germline V gene has CDR1 LGHNA and CDR2 YNFKEQ. The V end lost 0 bases, the J end lost 1 base, and 6 bases lay between the germline ends. The CDR3 consists of 14 residues. In DNA form, the CDR3 reads TGTGCCAGCAGCCAAGATGGAGGGAACACTGAAGCTTTCTTT. Its protein is CASSQDGGNTEAFF.

This clonotype was observed a few times. This rearrangement joins TRBV20-1 to TRBJ2-3; D possibly corresponds to TRBD1 (6 bases). This CDR3 has 13 residues. In germline, CDR1 is DFQATT, CDR2 SNEGSKA (reference sequence). Trimming cost V 6 bases and J 6 bases, with 16 bases left between them. The CDR3 protein is CSARDNFGDTQYF. CDR3 DNA sequence: TGCAGTGCGAGGGACAATTTTGGGGATACGCAGTATTTT.

The rearrangement joins TRBV28 to TRBJ2-7, with a tentative D call TRBD1 (6 bases). The germline CDR1 and CDR2 sequences are MDHEN and SYDVKM. The CDR3 runs 15 residues. V dropped 8 bases and J dropped 0 bases, with 17 bases sitting between them. The CDR3 spells CASGLPGQISYEQYF. The CDR3 coding sequence is TGTGCCAGCGGCTTACCGGGACAAATCTCCTACGAGCAGTACTTC.

This clonotype was counted only a few times. One base away lies a much larger clone, so this may be a sequencing read error. The rearrangement joins TRBV7-3 to TRBJ2-1; D perhaps matches TRBD2 (5 bases). This CDR3 comprises 13 residues. Germline V lookup: CDR1 SGHTA, CDR2 FQGTGA. V lost 8 bases and J 9 bases, leaving 17 bases between the germline ends. The CDR3 protein is CASGRGSVSEQFF. The CDR3, as DNA: TGTGCCAGCGGGAGAGGATCTGTGAGTGAGCAGTTCTTC.

The chain joins TRBV11-2 to TRBJ2-1; a possible D gene is TRBD1 (6 bases). Germline V gene lookup returns CDR1 SGHAT and CDR2 FQNNGV. The V and J ends lost 4 bases and 0 bases respectively, with 13 bases between them. CDR3 length: 16 residues. CDR3 loop: CASSYRDRSSYNEQFF. Here the CDR3 DNA reads TGTGCCAGCAGCTACAGGGATAGGAGCTCCTACAATGAGCAGTTCTTC. The full variable domain, rest sourced from reference TRBV11-2 and TRBJ2-1, is EAGVAQSPRYKIIEKRQSVAFWCNPISGHATLYWYQQILGQGPKLLIQFQNNGVVDDSQLPKDRFSAERLKGVDSTLKIQPAKLEDSAVYLCASSYRDRSSYNEQFFGPGTRLTVL.

As for this clonotype: This clone may be a read error of a much larger clone one base away. The chain combines TRBV12-3 or TRBV12-4 with TRBJ1-6; D gene unclear. The CDR3 length is 15 residues. Deletions cut 4 bases from V and 6 bases from J, with 13 bases between. The CDR3: CASSSRIDFNSPLHF. The CDR3 DNA reads as TGTGCCAGCAGTTCTAGGATAGATTTTAATTCACCCCTCCACTTT.

Only a few counts were recorded for this clonotype. This chain links TRBV6-5 with TRBJ1-1; D is possibly TRBD1 (5 bases). Germline V gene data show CDR1 as MNHEY and CDR2 as SVGAGI. The CDR3 sequence is 12 residues long. V lost 5 bases, J lost 4 bases, and 8 bases lay in between. The CDR3 spells CASSPQGTEAFF. CDR3 DNA sequence: TGTGCCAGCAGTCCTCAGGGCACTGAAGCTTTCTTT.

The CDR3 is CASSLVAPTYEQYF. The CDR3 nucleotides are TGCGCCAGCAGCTTAGTGGCCCCCACCTACGAGCAGTACTTC. V gene TRBV5-1 combines with J gene TRBJ2-7; D gene uncertain. The CDR3 sequence is 14 residues long. Germline V gene sequence: CDR1 SGHRS, CDR2 YFSETQ. The V end was cut by 2 bases, the J end by 2 bases, with 11 bases between. Drawing the rest from reference TRBV5-1 and TRBJ2-7, the complete variable domain is KAGVTQTPRYLIKTRGQQVTLSCSPISGHRSVSWYQQTPGQGLQFLFEYFSETQRNKGNFPGRFSGRQFSNSRSEMNVSTLELGDSALYLCASSLVAPTYEQYFGPGTRLTVT.